This T cell receptor (beta chain) was identified during a study of OX40 agonist ivuxolimab in advanced cancers. Study-level background: Patients were treated with ivuxolimab, an agonistic anti-OX40 (CD134) antibody. Patients treated during dose escalation were battling hepatocellular carcinoma, melanoma, renal cell or head and neck cancer.

V dropped 3 bases and J dropped 0; count of bases not matched to a gene: 1. Germline CDR1 and CDR2: SQVTM and ANQGSEA. The CDR3 length is 16 residues. The protocol was immunoSEQ multiplex PCR, while the TCRdb copy is restricted to in-frame clones and leaves out a portion. In the table there are 100,000 or so clones, 80% to 90% of which are singletons. This chain links TRBV29-1 with TRBJ2-1, with 14 nucleotides matching TRBD2. The sample consisted of CD4+ or CD8+ T cells sorted from blood, taken in a trial of the OX40 agonist ivuxolimab. This TCR derives from an adult with an advanced solid tumor such as melanoma, head and neck, liver or kidney cancer. The CDR3 loop reads CSVEGTSGSSYNEQFF. The CDR3 DNA follows: TGCAGCGTTGAGGGGACTAGCGGGAGCTCCTACAATGAGCAGTTCTTC.